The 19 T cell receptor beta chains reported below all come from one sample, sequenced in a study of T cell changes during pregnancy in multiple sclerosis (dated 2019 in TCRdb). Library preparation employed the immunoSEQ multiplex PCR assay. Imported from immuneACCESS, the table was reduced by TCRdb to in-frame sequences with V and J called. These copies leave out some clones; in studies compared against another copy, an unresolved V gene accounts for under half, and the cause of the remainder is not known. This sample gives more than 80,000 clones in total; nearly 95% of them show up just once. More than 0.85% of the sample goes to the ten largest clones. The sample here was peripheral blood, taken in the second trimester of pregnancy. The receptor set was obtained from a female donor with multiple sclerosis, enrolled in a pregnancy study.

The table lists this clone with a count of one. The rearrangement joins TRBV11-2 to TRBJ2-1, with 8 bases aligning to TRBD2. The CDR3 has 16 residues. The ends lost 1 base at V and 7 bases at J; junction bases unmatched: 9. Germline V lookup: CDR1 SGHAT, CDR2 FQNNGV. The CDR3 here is CASSLVTGRAGNEQFF. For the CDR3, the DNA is TGTGCCAGCAGCTTAGTGACCGGGAGGGCCGGTAATGAGCAGTTCTTC.

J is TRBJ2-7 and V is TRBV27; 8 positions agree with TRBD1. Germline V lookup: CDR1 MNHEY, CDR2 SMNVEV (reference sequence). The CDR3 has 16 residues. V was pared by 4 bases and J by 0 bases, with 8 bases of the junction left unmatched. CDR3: CASSSITGGYSYEQYF. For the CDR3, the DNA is TGTGCCAGCAGTTCAATTACAGGGGGGTACTCCTACGAGCAGTACTTC.

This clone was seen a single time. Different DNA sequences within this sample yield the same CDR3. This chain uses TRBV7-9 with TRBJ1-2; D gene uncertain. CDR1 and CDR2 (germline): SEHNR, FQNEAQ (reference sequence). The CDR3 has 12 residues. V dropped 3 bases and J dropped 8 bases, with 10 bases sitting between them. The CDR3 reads CASSFNRNGYTF. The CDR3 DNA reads TGTGCCAGCAGCTTTAACAGAAACGGCTACACCTTC.

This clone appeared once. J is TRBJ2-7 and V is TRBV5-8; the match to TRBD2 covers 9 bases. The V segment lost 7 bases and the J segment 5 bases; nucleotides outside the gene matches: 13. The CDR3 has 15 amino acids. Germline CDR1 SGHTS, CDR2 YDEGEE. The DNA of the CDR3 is TGTGCCAGCTGGGAGGCTCCGGGACTAGCAAACGAGCAGTACTTC. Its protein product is CASWEAPGLANEQYF.

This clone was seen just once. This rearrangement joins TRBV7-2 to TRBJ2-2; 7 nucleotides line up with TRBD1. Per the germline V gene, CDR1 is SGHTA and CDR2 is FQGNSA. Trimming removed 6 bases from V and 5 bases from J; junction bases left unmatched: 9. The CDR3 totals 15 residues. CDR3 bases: TGTGCCAGCAGACAGGACAGGACCTTAACCGGGGAGCTGTTTTTT. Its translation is CASRQDRTLTGELFF.

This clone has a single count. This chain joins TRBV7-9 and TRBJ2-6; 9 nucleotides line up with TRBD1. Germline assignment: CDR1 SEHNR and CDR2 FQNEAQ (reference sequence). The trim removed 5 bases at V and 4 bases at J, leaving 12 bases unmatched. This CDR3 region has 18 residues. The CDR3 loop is CASSPPTGQGTGANVLTF. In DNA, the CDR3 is TGTGCCAGCAGCCCCCCGACGGGACAGGGAACAGGGGCCAACGTCCTGACTTTC. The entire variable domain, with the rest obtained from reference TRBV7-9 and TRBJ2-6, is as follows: DTGVSQNPRHKITKRGQNVTFRCDPISEHNRLYWYRQTLGQGPEFLTYFQNEAQLEKSRLLSDRFSAERPKGSFSTLEIQRTEQGDSAMYLCASSPPTGQGTGANVLTFGAGSRLTVL.

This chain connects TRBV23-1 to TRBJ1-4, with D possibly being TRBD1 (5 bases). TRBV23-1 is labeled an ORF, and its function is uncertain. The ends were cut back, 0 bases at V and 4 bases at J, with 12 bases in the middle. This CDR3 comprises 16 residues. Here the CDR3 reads CASSQSGGIDNEKLFF. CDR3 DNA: TGCGCCAGCAGTCAATCGGGGGGTATCGATAATGAAAAACTGTTTTTT.

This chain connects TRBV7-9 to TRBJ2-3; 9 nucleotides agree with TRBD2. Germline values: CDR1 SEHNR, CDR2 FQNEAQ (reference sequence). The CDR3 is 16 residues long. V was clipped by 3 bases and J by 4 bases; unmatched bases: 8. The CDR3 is CASSFTTGGRADTQYF. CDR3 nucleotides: TGTGCCAGCAGCTTCACGACGGGCGGGAGGGCAGATACGCAGTATTTT.

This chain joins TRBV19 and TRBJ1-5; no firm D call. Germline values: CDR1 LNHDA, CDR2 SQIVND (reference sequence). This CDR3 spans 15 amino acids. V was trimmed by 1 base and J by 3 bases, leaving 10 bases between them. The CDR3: CASSIVVQLNQPQHF. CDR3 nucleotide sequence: TGTGCCAGTAGTATAGTAGTACAGCTCAATCAGCCCCAGCATTTT.

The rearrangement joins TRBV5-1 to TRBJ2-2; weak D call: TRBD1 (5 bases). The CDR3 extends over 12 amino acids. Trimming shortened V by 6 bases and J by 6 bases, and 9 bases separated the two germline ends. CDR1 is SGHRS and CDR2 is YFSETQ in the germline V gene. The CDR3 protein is CASTGPSGELFF. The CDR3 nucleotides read TGCGCCAGCACAGGGCCATCCGGGGAGCTGTTTTTT.

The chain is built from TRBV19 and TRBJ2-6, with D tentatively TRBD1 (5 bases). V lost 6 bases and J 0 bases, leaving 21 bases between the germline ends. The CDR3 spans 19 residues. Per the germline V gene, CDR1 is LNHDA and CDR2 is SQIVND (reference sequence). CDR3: CASRSTYRIQLSGANVLTF. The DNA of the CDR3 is TGTGCCAGTAGGTCTACTTACAGGATTCAACTCTCTGGGGCCAACGTCCTGACTTTC. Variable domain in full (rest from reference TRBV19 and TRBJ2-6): DGGITQSPKYLFRKEGQNVTLSCEQNLNHDAMYWYRQDPGQGLRLIYYSQIVNDFQKGDIAEGYSVSREKKESFPLTVTSAQKNPTAFYLCASRSTYRIQLSGANVLTFGAGSRLTVL.

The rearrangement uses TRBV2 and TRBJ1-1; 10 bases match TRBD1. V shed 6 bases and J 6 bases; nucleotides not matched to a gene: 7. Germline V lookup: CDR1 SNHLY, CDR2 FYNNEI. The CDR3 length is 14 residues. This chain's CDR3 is CASSLRQGAPEAFF. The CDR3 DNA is TGTGCCAGCAGCCTAAGACAGGGGGCCCCTGAAGCTTTCTTT.

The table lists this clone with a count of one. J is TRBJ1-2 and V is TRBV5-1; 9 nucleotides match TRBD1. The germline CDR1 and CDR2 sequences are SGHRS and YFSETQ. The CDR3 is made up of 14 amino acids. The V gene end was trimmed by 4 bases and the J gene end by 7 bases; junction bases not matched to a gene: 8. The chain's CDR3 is CASSPTTGGSGYTF. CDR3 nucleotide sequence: TGCGCCAGCAGCCCGACCACAGGGGGCAGTGGCTACACCTTC. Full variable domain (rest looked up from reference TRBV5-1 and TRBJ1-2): KAGVTQTPRYLIKTRGQQVTLSCSPISGHRSVSWYQQTPGQGLQFLFEYFSETQRNKGNFPGRFSGRQFSNSRSEMNVSTLELGDSALYLCASSPTTGGSGYTFGSGTRLTVV.

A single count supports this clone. CDR3 nucleotides: TGTGCCAGCAGCCAAGATCCGGGGGGGGGACTAGCGCAAGAGACCCAGTACTTC. Its protein is CASSQDPGGGLAQETQYF. This chain connects TRBV4-2 to TRBJ2-5, with TRBD2 identical over 10 bases. CDR3 length: 18 amino acids. Germline CDR1 LGHNA, CDR2 YNFKEQ. J gave up 2 bases and V 0 bases, and 9 bases lay outside the gene matches.

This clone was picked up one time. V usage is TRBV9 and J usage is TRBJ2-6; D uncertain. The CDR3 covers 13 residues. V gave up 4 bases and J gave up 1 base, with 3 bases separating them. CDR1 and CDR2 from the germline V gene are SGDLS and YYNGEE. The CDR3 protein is CASSPSGANVLTF. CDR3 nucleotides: TGTGCCAGCAGCCCGTCTGGGGCCAACGTCCTGACTTTC. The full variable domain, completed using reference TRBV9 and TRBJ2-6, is DSGVTQTPKHLITATGQRVTLRCSPRSGDLSVYWYQQSLDQGLQFLIQYYNGEERAKGNILERFSAQQFPDLHSELNLSSLELGDSALYFCASSPSGANVLTFGAGSRLTVL.

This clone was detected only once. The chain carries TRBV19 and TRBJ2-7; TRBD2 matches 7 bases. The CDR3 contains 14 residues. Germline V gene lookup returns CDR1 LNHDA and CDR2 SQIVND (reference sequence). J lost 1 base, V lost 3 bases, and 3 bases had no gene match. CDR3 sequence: CASSIPSGSYEQYF. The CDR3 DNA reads TGTGCCAGTAGTATCCCTAGCGGATCCTACGAGCAGTACTTC.

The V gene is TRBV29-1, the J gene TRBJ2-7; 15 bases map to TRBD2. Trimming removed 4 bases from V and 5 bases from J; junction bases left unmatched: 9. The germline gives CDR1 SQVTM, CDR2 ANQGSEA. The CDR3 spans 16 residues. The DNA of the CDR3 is TGCAGCGTTGCCGGACTAGCGGGAGGGCCAGACCACGAGCAGTACTTC. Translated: CSVAGLAGGPDHEQYF.

DNA for the CDR3: TGTGCCAGCACCACAACTAGCTTGCTCTCCTACAATGAGCAGTTCTTC. It encodes CASTTTSLLSYNEQFF. This chain joins TRBV27 and TRBJ2-1; maybe TRBD2 (6 bases). Germline V gene data show CDR1 as MNHEY and CDR2 as SMNVEV (reference sequence). This CDR3 contains 16 residues. V dropped 7 bases and J dropped 0 bases, with 16 bases sitting between them.

In DNA, the CDR3 is TGTGCCAGCAGAGGGACAGGCACAGATACGCAGTATTTT. Its translation: CASRGTGTDTQYF. V and J are TRBV25-1 and TRBJ2-3; 7 bases are shared with TRBD1. The germline V gene encodes CDR1 MGHDK and CDR2 SYGVNS. J lost 1 base, V lost 6 bases, and 1 base had no gene match. CDR3 length equals 13 residues.